The 2 T cell receptor beta chains presented below share a single source sample, sequenced in a study of shared clonotypes between healthy human individuals. The naive CD8 subset, CD45RO-negative cells positively selected for CCR7, excluded terminally differentiated effector memory CD45RA+ cells. Method: immunoSEQ multiplex PCR; TCRdb's copy keeps in-frame clones and lacks some. The sample yields over 2 million clones, around 96% seen once. Sequencing was carried out using naive CD8+ T cells sorted from blood. The receptors shown here come from a man between 18 and 29 years old in good health.

This clone appeared a single time. The junction does not match germline at one end; this may be a read error. This rearrangement joins TRBV4-3 to TRBJ1-1; D call uncertain. CDR3 length: 15 residues. Germline CDR1 is LGHNA and CDR2 is YSLEER. CDR3 region: CTSSQDPGMNTEAFF. The CDR3 DNA reads TGCACCAGCAGCCAAGATCCAGGTATGAACACTGAAGCTTTCTTT.

In its sample, this clone was seen a few times. The genes are TRBV27 and TRBJ2-2; 10 bases are a match to TRBD1. This CDR3 comprises 16 residues. The V and J ends lost 5 bases and 7 bases, in that order; junction bases with no gene match: 10. Germline CDR1 MNHEY, CDR2 SMNVEV (reference sequence). This CDR3 reads CASSLKTGGFDGELFF. The CDR3 bases are TGTGCCAGCAGTCTTAAGACAGGGGGCTTCGACGGGGAGCTGTTTTTT.